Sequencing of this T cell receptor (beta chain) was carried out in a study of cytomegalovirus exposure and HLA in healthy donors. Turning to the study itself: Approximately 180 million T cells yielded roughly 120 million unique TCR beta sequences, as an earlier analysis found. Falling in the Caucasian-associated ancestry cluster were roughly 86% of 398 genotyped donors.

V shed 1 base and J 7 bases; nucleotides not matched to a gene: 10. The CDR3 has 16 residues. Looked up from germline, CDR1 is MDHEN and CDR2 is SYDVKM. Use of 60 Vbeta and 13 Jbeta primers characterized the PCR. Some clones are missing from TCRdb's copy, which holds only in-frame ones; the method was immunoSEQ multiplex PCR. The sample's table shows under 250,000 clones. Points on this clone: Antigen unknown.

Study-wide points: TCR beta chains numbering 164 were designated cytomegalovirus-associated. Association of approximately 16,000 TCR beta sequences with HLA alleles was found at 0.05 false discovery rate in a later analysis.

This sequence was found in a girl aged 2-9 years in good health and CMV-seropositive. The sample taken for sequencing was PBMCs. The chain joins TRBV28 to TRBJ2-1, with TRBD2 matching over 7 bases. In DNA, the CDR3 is TGTGCCAGCAGTTTATTCCCCTGGCGGGAGCGGAATGAGCAGTTCTTC. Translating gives CASSLFPWRERNEQFF.